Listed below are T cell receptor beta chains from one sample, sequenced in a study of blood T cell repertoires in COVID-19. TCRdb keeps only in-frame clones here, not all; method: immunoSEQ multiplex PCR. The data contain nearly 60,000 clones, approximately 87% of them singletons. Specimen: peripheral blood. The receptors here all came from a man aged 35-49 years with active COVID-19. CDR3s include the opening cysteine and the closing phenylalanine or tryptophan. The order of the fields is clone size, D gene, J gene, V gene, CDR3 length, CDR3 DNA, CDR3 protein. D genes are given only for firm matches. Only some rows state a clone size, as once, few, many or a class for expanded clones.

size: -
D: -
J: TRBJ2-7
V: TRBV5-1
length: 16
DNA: TGCGCCAGCAGCTTCAACCAGGGCTCCCACTCCTACGAGCAGTACTTC
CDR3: CASSFNQGSHSYEQYF

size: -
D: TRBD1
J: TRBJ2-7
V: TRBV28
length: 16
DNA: TGTGCCAGCAGTGGAGGAGCGGGACAGGGTAACTACGAGCAGTACTTC
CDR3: CASSGGAGQGNYEQYF

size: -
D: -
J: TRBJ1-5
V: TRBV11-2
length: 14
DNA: TGTGCCAGCAGCGCATCAGGTAGCAATCAGCCCCAGCATTTT
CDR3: CASSASGSNQPQHF

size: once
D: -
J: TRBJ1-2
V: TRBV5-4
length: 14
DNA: TGTGCCAGCAGCTTGGCAGGGTTTACCTATGGCTACACCTTC
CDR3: CASSLAGFTYGYTF

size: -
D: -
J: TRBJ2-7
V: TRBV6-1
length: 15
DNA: TGTGCCAGCAGTGAAGCGCTTCGGAGTTCCTACGAGCAGTACTTC
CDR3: CASSEALRSSYEQYF

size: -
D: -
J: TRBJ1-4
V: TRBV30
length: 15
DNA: TGTGCCTGGAGTGTACTGGGGGCGACTAATGAAAAACTGTTTTTT
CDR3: CAWSVLGATNEKLFF

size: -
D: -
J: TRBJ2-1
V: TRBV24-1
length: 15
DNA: TGTGCCACCAGTGATTTGGCGGAGGGGTACAATGAGCAGTTCTTC
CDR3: CATSDLAEGYNEQFF

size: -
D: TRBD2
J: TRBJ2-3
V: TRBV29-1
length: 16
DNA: TGCAGCGTTGTGATGCGACTAGCGGGAGGCACAGATACGCAGTATTTT
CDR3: CSVVMRLAGGTDTQYF

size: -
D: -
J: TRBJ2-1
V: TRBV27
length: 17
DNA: TGTGCCAGCAGTCCTAATACAGGGCGAAGGACCTACAATGAGCAGTTCTTC
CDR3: CASSPNTGRRTYNEQFF

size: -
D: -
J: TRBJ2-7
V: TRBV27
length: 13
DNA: TGTGCCAGCACCGGGACAAACGATTACGAGCAGTACTTC
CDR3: CASTGTNDYEQYF

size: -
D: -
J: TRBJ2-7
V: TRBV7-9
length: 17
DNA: TGTGCCAGCAGCTTAACCTCGTGGGACAAGGGCAGCTACGAGCAGTACTTC
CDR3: CASSLTSWDKGSYEQYF

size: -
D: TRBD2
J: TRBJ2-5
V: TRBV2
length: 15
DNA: TGTGCCAGCAGGGGGGGACTAGCGGGCCAAGAGACCCAGTACTTC
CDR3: CASRGGLAGQETQYF

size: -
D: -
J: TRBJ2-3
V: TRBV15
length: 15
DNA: TGTGCCACCAGCACTGGGACAACAGACACAGATACGCAGTATTTT
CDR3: CATSTGTTDTDTQYF

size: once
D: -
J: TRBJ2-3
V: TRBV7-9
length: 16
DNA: TGTGCCAGCAGCTTCCGCTCAGGACAGTCAACAGATACGCAGTATTTT
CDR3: CASSFRSGQSTDTQYF